Given below is one TCR beta chain in context. Germline V gene data show CDR1 as MDHEN and CDR2 as SYDVKM. V was pared by 6 bases and J by 0 bases, with 10 bases between. The CDR3 consists of 14 residues. The data derive from a study of T cell clones after liver transplantation. For the study at large: A pre-transplant mixed lymphocyte reaction with TCRbeta sequencing defined graft-donor-reactive clones followed in post-transplant blood. Subjects received no induction therapy and standard immunosuppression until randomization at 12-24 months post-transplant. Patients counted as tolerant after at least one year off all immunosuppression, enzymes not exceeding twice normal.

TCRdb keeps only in-frame clones here, not all; method: immunoSEQ multiplex PCR. The data show some 59,000 clones, 70% to 75% seen once. The sequencing here drew on CD4+ T cells from blood, taken at the 22-month timepoint. This TCR derives from a human patient who received a liver transplant. Some T cells may trace back to the graft donor. The genes are TRBV28 and TRBJ2-3; D is undetermined. The CDR3 DNA follows: TGTGCCAGCAGCCAATATCCTAGCACAGATACGCAGTATTTT. It yields the protein CASSQYPSTDTQYF.